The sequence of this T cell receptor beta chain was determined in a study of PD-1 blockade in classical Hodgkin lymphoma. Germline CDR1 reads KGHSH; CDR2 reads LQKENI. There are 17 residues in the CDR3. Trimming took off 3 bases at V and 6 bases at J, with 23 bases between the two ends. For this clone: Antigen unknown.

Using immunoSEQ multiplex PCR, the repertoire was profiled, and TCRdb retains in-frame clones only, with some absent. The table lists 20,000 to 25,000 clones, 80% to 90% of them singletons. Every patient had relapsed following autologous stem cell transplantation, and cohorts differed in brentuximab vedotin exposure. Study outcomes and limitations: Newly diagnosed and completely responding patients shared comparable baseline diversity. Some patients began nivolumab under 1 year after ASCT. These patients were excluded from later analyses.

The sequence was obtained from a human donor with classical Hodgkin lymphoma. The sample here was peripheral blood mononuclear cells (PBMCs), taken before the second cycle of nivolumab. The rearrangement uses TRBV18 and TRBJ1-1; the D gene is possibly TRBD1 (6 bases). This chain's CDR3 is CASSPLRGQGFDAEAFF. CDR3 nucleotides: TGTGCCAGCTCACCCCTAAGAGGGCAGGGGTTTGACGCTGAAGCTTTCTTT.